This T cell receptor (beta chain) was obtained from a study of blood T cell repertoires in COVID-19. Study-wide background: Whether acute or convalescent, the COVID-19 samples came from the United States, Italy and Spain. From T cells, B-cell-depleted T cells, or PBMCs came the material, which was cDNA or gDNA.

In the original processing: Estimation of nucleated cell counts relied on the amplification of reference gene primers. Data came from immunoSEQ multiplex PCR; TCRdb stores just in-frame clones and leaves some out. V and J calls plus clone size are reproduced from that table; the DNA served to infer D and trimming. Here the sample spans approximately 290,000 clones, around 90% being singletons. Germline V gene data show CDR1 as KGHSH and CDR2 as LQKENI. The CDR3 loop spans 16 amino acids. Trimming cost V 3 bases and J 0 bases; bases outside gene matches: 2. This receptor was identified in a man between 18 and 29 years old with active or convalescent COVID-19. V usage is TRBV18 and J usage is TRBJ1-3; TRBD1 aligns across 10 bases. Sequenced: peripheral blood. The CDR3 is CASSPGTGDSGNTIYF. For the CDR3, the DNA is TGTGCCAGCTCACCCGGGACAGGGGACTCTGGAAACACCATATATTTT.